This T cell receptor beta chain appears in the sequencing data of a study of shared clonotypes between healthy human individuals. Findings of the study overall: Non-shared clonotypes had lower generation probabilities than clonotypes shared by all four sorted-subset donors. Blood was the only sampled material, and tissue repertoires likely differ.

The length of the CDR3 is 13 residues. The ends were cut back, 6 bases at V and 4 bases at J, with 10 bases in the middle. Germline CDR1 SNHLY, CDR2 FYNNEI. Each PCR replicate from the sorted subsets contained about 210 ng DNA, which is tens of thousands of T cell genomes. Original analysis: Junction-only immunoSEQ sequences carried no quality scores, so filtering differed. This table comes from immunoSEQ multiplex PCR, and its TCRdb copy is limited to in-frame clones, with some not included. V, J and clone size are taken as reported in that table, and D and trimming were inferred from the DNA itself. The sample has roughly 640,000 clones, roughly 97% seen once; the top ten hold roughly 0.05%. Regarding this clone: What it recognizes is unknown.

The clonotype was recovered from a woman aged 25 to 39 in good health. This rearrangement joins TRBV2 to TRBJ1-5; D is possibly TRBD1 (5 bases). The specimen sequenced was naive CD4+ T cells sorted from blood. The subset was: CD45RA+ positively selected. The CDR3, as DNA: TGTGCCAGCAGGAATCAGGGAAATCAGCCCCAGCATTTT. This translates into CASRNQGNQPQHF.